Below, 25 T cell receptor beta chains from the same sample are listed, as sequenced in a study of CD8 T cells in Susac syndrome (dated by TCRdb to between 2017 and 2020). Library preparation employed the immunoSEQ multiplex PCR assay. RNA was extracted using the RNeasy kit, and roughly 0.45 to 1 microgram was reverse transcribed with random hexamers. The public reads were reprocessed in TCRdb via fastp at Q25 and MiXCR, keeping in-frame beta chains. Entries are consolidated by CDR3 protein sequence, retaining the most common genes and DNA. This sample is represented by more than 95,000 distinct CDR3 sequences; approximately 93% of them were singletons. The ten largest account for approximately 0.097% of the sample. What was sequenced was CD4+ T cells from PBMCs. These TCRs come from a human donor with multiple sclerosis.

The gene calls are TRBV6-2 or TRBV6-3 and TRBJ2-3; TRBD2 matches 11 bases. From germline, CDR1 is MNHEY and CDR2 SVGEGT. With 4 bases clipped from V and 2 bases from J, the junction kept 8 bases outside the gene matches. This CDR3 contains 17 residues. CDR3 loop: CASSSSGTSGYTDTQYF. CDR3 coding DNA: TGTGCCAGCAGTTCGTCCGGGACTAGCGGCTACACAGATACGCAGTATTTT.

The gene calls are TRBV5-1 and TRBJ1-2, with TRBD1 matching over 9 bases. Germline assignment: CDR1 SGHRS and CDR2 YFSETQ. CDR3 size: 16 residues. The trim removed 4 bases at V and 6 bases at J, leaving 13 bases unmatched. The CDR3 is CASSPLQGAGPHGYTF. The CDR3 DNA sequence: TGCGCCAGCAGCCCACTACAGGGGGCTGGGCCCCATGGCTACACCTTC.

The chain employs TRBV5-1 and TRBJ1-5, with a tentative D call TRBD1 (5 bases). V lost 8 bases and J 0 bases, leaving 15 bases between the germline ends. The CDR3 is 15 residues long. Germline loops: CDR1 SGHRS, CDR2 YFSETQ. This chain's CDR3 is CASARDSSSNQPQHF. The CDR3 coding sequence is TGCGCCAGTGCTCGGGACTCCTCTAGCAATCAGCCCCAGCATTTT.

This clonotype was seen a handful of times. CDR3 nucleotide sequence: TGCGCCAGCAGCCCCGCGGGACAGGGGAAGGTCGAGCAGTACTTC. Translation gives CASSPAGQGKVEQYF. The V and J genes are TRBV4-3 and TRBJ2-7, with 10 bases that match TRBD1. V trimming: 4 bases; J trimming: 6 bases; junction bases outside the gene matches: 9. Germline V gene data show CDR1 as LGHNA and CDR2 as YSLEER. The CDR3 consists of 15 residues.

The chain combines TRBV15 with TRBJ2-4; no clear D gene. Germline V CDR1 and CDR2: LNHNV, YYDKDF (reference sequence). V lost 9 bases to trimming and J lost 7 bases, with 16 bases between them. The CDR3 spans 13 residues. The CDR3 DNA follows: TGTGCCACACTAAACTCGGGTGGGAACATTCAGTACTTC. It codes for CATLNSGGNIQYF.

V usage is TRBV28 and J usage is TRBJ1-2, with D hard to call. Germline CDR1 reads MDHEN; CDR2 reads SYDVKM. V was shortened by 3 bases and J by 7 bases, with 3 bases between the two germline ends. The CDR3 runs 10 residues. CDR3 in DNA: TGTGCCAGCAGTTTCATTGGCTACACCTTC. Translating it yields CASSFIGYTF.

J is TRBJ2-7 and V is TRBV12-3 or TRBV12-4; tentative D call: TRBD1 (6 bases). The V and J ends lost 5 bases and 7 bases respectively, with 15 bases between them. This CDR3 has 13 amino acids. CDR3 sequence (DNA): TGTGCCAGCAGTACCGGGACATCTAGGGAGCAGTACTTC. Translating gives CASSTGTSREQYF.

The chain combines TRBV12-3 or TRBV12-4 with TRBJ2-5; 7 bases are shared with TRBD1. With V trimmed by 2 bases and J by 3 bases, 6 bases remained unmatched. The CDR3 covers 15 residues. The DNA for the CDR3 is TGTGCCAGCAGTTTATCTAGGGGGACAGAAGAGACCCAGTACTTC. This translates into CASSLSRGTEETQYF.

The J gene is TRBJ1-4, the V gene TRBV30; D is unresolved. The CDR3 length is 11 residues. Trimming cost V 5 bases and J 8 bases, with 9 bases left between them. Germline-derived CDR1 and CDR2 are GTSNPN and SVGIG (reference sequence). Written as DNA, the CDR3 is TGTGCCTGGGATCGAGAGGAAAAACTGTTTTTT. This codes for CAWDREEKLFF.

The chain carries TRBV30 and TRBJ2-1; the D is unclear. The CDR3 is made up of 12 amino acids. Germline V CDR1 and CDR2: GTSNPN, SVGIG (reference sequence). Deletions cut 0 bases from V and 8 bases from J, with 8 bases between. CDR3 DNA sequence: TGTGCCTGGAGTGTCTCCAGGTATGAGCAGTTCTTC. This gives the protein CAWSVSRYEQFF.

V usage is TRBV6-5 and J usage is TRBJ2-5; D is undetermined. V gave up 2 bases and J gave up 3 bases, with 7 bases separating them. The germline V gene encodes CDR1 MNHEY and CDR2 SVGAGI. The CDR3 has 13 residues. The CDR3 DNA is TGTGCCAGCAGTTACGGCAGAAAAGAGACCCAGTACTTC. This encodes CASSYGRKETQYF.

The chain is built from TRBV5-1 and TRBJ1-3; TRBD1 matches at 10 bases. The CDR3 totals 19 residues. V was pared by 0 bases and J by 0 bases, with 9 bases of the junction left unmatched. Germline lookup yields CDR1 SGHRS and CDR2 YFSETQ. CDR3 bases: TGCGCCAGCAGCTTGGGGGACAGGGGCCTCACGGGCTCTGGAAACACCATATATTTT. Its protein product is CASSLGDRGLTGSGNTIYF. Filled out from reference TRBV5-1 and TRBJ1-3, the complete variable domain reads KAGVTQTPRYLIKTRGQQVTLSCSPISGHRSVSWYQQTPGQGLQFLFEYFSETQRNKGNFPGRFSGRQFSNSRSEMNVSTLELGDSALYLCASSLGDRGLTGSGNTIYFGEGSWLTVV.

The V gene is TRBV30, the J gene TRBJ2-1; a weak D match, TRBD1 (7 bases). The germline CDR1 and CDR2 sequences are GTSNPN and SVGIG (reference sequence). Between the trimmed V and J ends, which lost 5 bases and 6 bases, there was a span of 20 bases. This CDR3 is built from 15 residues. This chain's CDR3 is CAWGVGGQVTNEQFF. In nucleotides, the CDR3 is TGTGCCTGGGGAGTGGGAGGACAGGTCACCAATGAGCAGTTCTTC.

V usage is TRBV6-1 and J usage is TRBJ2-7; no clear D gene. V lost 6 bases, J lost 0 bases, and 15 bases lay in between. There are 15 residues in the CDR3. The V gene's germline CDR1 is MNHNS and CDR2 SASEGT. CDR3 sequence (DNA): TGTGCCAGCAGCCCCACCCGGGCGGCCTCCTACGAGCAGTACTTC. It codes for CASSPTRAASYEQYF.

CDR3 sequence reads: CASRRDLTQVDTQYF. CDR3 coding DNA: TGCGCCAGCAGAAGGGACTTAACCCAGGTGGATACGCAGTATTTT. The chain has TRBV4-1 and TRBJ2-3; TRBD2 might be the D (6 bases). The germline CDR1 and CDR2 sequences are MGHRA and YSYEKL. The CDR3 runs 15 residues. Trimming removed 6 bases at V and 6 bases at J, with 19 bases between.

The rearrangement links TRBV28 to TRBJ1-5; tentatively, D is TRBD1 (5 bases). The CDR3 length is 16 residues. V lost 1 base, J lost 2 bases, and 12 bases lay in between. The germline V gene has CDR1 MDHEN and CDR2 SYDVKM. The CDR3 protein is CASSLFGREGNQPQHF. As DNA, the CDR3 is TGTGCCAGCAGTTTATTTGGCAGGGAGGGCAATCAGCCCCAGCATTTT.

The chain uses TRBV7-9 and TRBJ2-3; D is ambiguous. The CDR3 extends over 12 amino acids. V was trimmed by 4 bases and J by 5 bases, leaving 7 bases between them. Germline values: CDR1 SEHNR, CDR2 FQNEAQ (reference sequence). The DNA of the CDR3 is TGTGCCAGCAGCTCCCTCGGAGATACGCAGTATTTT. This translates into CASSSLGDTQYF.

This clonotype has just a few counts. The rearrangement links TRBV4-2 to TRBJ2-7; D is unclear. The germline CDR1 and CDR2 sequences are LGHNA and YNFKEQ. V gave up 2 bases and J gave up 0 bases, with 14 bases separating them. The CDR3 sequence is 16 residues long. The CDR3 loop is CASSQYVYRSSYEQYF. As DNA, the CDR3 is TGTGCCAGCAGCCAATACGTGTACCGAAGCTCCTACGAGCAGTACTTC.

This clonotype was picked up one time. The CDR3 spells CASSVGTVSYEQYF. CDR3 nucleotide sequence: TGTGCCAGCAGCGTCGGGACAGTCTCCTACGAGCAGTACTTC. V gene TRBV27 combines with J gene TRBJ2-7, with TRBD1 matching 7 bases. Germline assignment: CDR1 MNHEY and CDR2 SMNVEV (reference sequence). The CDR3 is 14 residues long. J was trimmed by 0 bases and V by 6 bases; bases with no gene match: 5.

This sequence joins TRBV20-1 and TRBJ2-2; D perhaps matches TRBD2 (6 bases). V dropped 3 bases and J dropped 3 bases, with 17 bases sitting between them. Germline CDR1 and CDR2: DFQATT and SNEGSKA (reference sequence). The CDR3 spans 16 residues. The CDR3 reads CSARGGAGMYTGELFF. CDR3 in DNA: TGCAGTGCTAGGGGGGGAGCAGGGATGTACACCGGGGAGCTGTTTTTT.

The chain recombines TRBV29-1 with TRBJ2-1; D may correspond to TRBD1 or TRBD2 (5 bases each). The ends were cut back, 4 bases at V and 7 bases at J, with 14 bases in the middle. CDR1 and CDR2 (germline): SQVTM, ANQGSEA. The CDR3 covers 13 residues. The CDR3 coding sequence is TGCAGCGTTGCAGTGTCTGGGGGAAATGAGCAGTTCTTC. Translating it yields CSVAVSGGNEQFF.

A single count supports this clonotype. The chain carries TRBV6-2 or TRBV6-3 and TRBJ1-5, with 7 bases lining up with TRBD1. The CDR3 has 17 residues. Germline V gives CDR1 MNHEY, CDR2 SVGEGT. Trimming removed 4 bases from V and 0 bases from J; junction bases left unmatched: 9. CDR3 in amino acids: CASSLAGGVYSNQPQHF. CDR3 DNA: TGTGCCAGCAGTTTGGCAGGGGGGGTCTATAGCAATCAGCCCCAGCATTTT.

The chain combines TRBV6-5 with TRBJ1-3; no clear D gene. Germline-derived CDR1 and CDR2 are MNHEY and SVGAGI. Trimming pared 5 bases from V and 4 bases from J, leaving 12 bases between. This CDR3 is 14 amino acids long. The CDR3 reads CASSRDMEGNTIYF. The CDR3 DNA follows: TGTGCCAGCAGTCGCGACATGGAAGGAAACACCATATATTTT.

The rearrangement links TRBV20-1 to TRBJ1-1; 8 positions match TRBD1. V lost 1 base to trimming and J lost 2 bases; unmatched junction nucleotides: 12. CDR1 DFQATT and CDR2 SNEGSKA come from the germline V gene (reference sequence). This CDR3 comprises 17 residues. CDR3 nucleotides: TGCAGTGCTAGAGGTCGTGCCAGGGGGCATCTCAACACTGAAGCTTTCTTT. Its translation is CSARGRARGHLNTEAFF.

The chain combines TRBV7-9 with TRBJ1-5; a weak D match, TRBD1 (6 bases). The ends were cut back, 1 base at V and 6 bases at J, with 13 bases in the middle. Germline CDR1 is SEHNR and CDR2 is FQNEAQ (reference sequence). The CDR3 loop spans 15 amino acids. The DNA of the CDR3 is TGTGCCAGCAGCTTAGATGTCGGGGGCGGTCAGCCCCAGCATTTT. It is translated as CASSLDVGGGQPQHF.